These 10 T cell receptor beta chains share one sample of origin, sequenced in a study of blood T cell repertoires in COVID-19 (dated by TCRdb to about 2020). Library preparation employed the immunoSEQ multiplex PCR assay. TCRdb provides this immuneACCESS table in a form limited to in-frame rearrangements. Some clones are lacking; in checked studies, under half of them reflect an unresolved V gene, and why the rest are absent is not known. This sample lists 250,000 to 300,000 clones; roughly nine tenths were detected once. Of the sample, 12% is held by the ten largest clones. The sample comprised peripheral blood. These receptors originate from a woman in her 30s with COVID-19, enrolled during active disease.

This clone was seen just once. This chain uses TRBV2 with TRBJ2-5, with no clear D. Germline V gene sequence: CDR1 SNHLY, CDR2 FYNNEI. The CDR3 consists of 13 residues. Trimming took off 4 bases at V and 0 bases at J, with 6 bases between the two ends. The CDR3, as DNA: TGTGCCAGCAGTGGACTGTACCAAGAGACCCAGTACTTC. It translates to CASSGLYQETQYF.

The rearrangement joins TRBV4-1 to TRBJ2-7; a weak D match, TRBD1 (6 bases). From germline, CDR1 is MGHRA and CDR2 YSYEKL. The V gene lost 1 base and the J gene lost 4 bases, with 14 bases spanning the gap. The CDR3 sequence is 15 residues long. The CDR3 DNA reads as TGCGCCAGCAGCCAAGTCGGGCAGGGGACGTACGAGCAGTACTTC. Protein: CASSQVGQGTYEQYF.

The V call is TRBV5-4, the J call TRBJ1-4; TRBD1 is a possible D gene (6 bases). The CDR3 sequence is 14 residues long. Germline CDR1 and CDR2: SGHNT and YYREEE (reference sequence). V was clipped by 4 bases and J by 3 bases, with 10 bases between them. The CDR3 bases are TGTGCCAGCAGCAAAGGGGGATCTAATGAAAAACTGTTTTTT. As protein: CASSKGGSNEKLFF. The full variable domain, in which reference TRBV5-4 and TRBJ1-4 provide the parts outside the CDR3, is ETGVTQSPTHLIKTRGQQVTLRCSSQSGHNTVSWYQQALGQGPQFIFQYYREEENGRGNFPPRFSGLQFPNYSSELNVNALELDDSALYLCASSKGGSNEKLFFGSGTQLSVL.

This sequence joins TRBV9 and TRBJ2-5; possible D gene TRBD2, 5 bases. V lost 3 bases to trimming and J lost 0 bases, with 9 bases between them. The CDR3 runs 14 residues. The germline V gene has CDR1 SGDLS and CDR2 YYNGEE. CDR3 sequence (DNA): TGTGCCAGCAGCGGGCGGGCGTACCAAGAGACCCAGTACTTC. Protein product: CASSGRAYQETQYF.

The genes are TRBV11-2 and TRBJ2-7, with 7 bases lining up with TRBD1. V dropped 3 bases and J dropped 6; count of bases not matched to a gene: 8. Germline CDR1 and CDR2: SGHAT and FQNNGV. The CDR3 is 14 residues long. The CDR3 sequence is CASSFPQTGSEQYF. CDR3 nucleotides: TGTGCCAGCAGCTTCCCCCAGACAGGGAGCGAGCAGTACTTC.

The V call is TRBV4-1, the J call TRBJ1-1; D gene uncertain. V shed 3 bases and J shed 4 bases, with 15 bases lying between them. Germline V gene data show CDR1 as MGHRA and CDR2 as YSYEKL. The CDR3 has 15 residues. CDR3 coding DNA: TGCGCCAGCAGCCATGGGCCCGTCTCCCTCACTGAAGCTTTCTTT. As protein: CASSHGPVSLTEAFF.

The chain couples TRBV27 to TRBJ2-2; D is unresolved. Germline CDR1 reads MNHEY; CDR2 reads SMNVEV (reference sequence). Trimming removed 6 bases at V and 6 bases at J, with 11 bases between. CDR3 size: 13 residues. CDR3 in amino acids: CASRFGLAGELFF. The CDR3 nucleotides are TGTGCCAGCAGGTTCGGTTTGGCCGGGGAGCTGTTTTTT.

The genes are TRBV24-1 and TRBJ1-2; 9 bases align to TRBD1. This CDR3 is built from 13 residues. V dropped 3 bases and J dropped 5; count of bases not matched to a gene: 0. Germline V lookup: CDR1 KGHDR, CDR2 SFDVKD. CDR3 in amino acids: CATSDGTGYGYTF. The CDR3 bases are TGTGCCACCAGTGATGGGACAGGGTATGGCTACACCTTC.

The chain joins TRBV27 to TRBJ2-3; 11 nucleotides align to TRBD1. Losses at the gene ends were 3 bases for V and 4 bases for J; bases not matched to a gene: 6. The length of the CDR3 is 16 residues. CDR1 and CDR2 from the germline V gene are MNHEY and SMNVEV (reference sequence). DNA for the CDR3: TGTGCCAGCAGTTTGGGACAGGGGGAGGGGGCAGATACGCAGTATTTT. Protein product: CASSLGQGEGADTQYF.

The chain carries TRBV2 and TRBJ1-1; 7 bases are shared with TRBD1. Trimming at V came to 6 bases and at J to 0 bases, leaving 4 bases not matched to a gene. Germline V lookup: CDR1 SNHLY, CDR2 FYNNEI. The CDR3 has 14 amino acids. CDR3 coding DNA: TGTGCCAGCAGCCAGGGACAGCTGAACACTGAAGCTTTCTTT. It codes for CASSQGQLNTEAFF.